The following is a TCR beta chain sequence with its context. This clone was counted a few times. No cognate antigen has been identified for it. Within one base of it there is no much larger clone, and no base qualities were kept. Enrolling through a virtual design, the prospective study's participants ranged in age from roughly 18 to 89 years and lived across about two dozen United States geographic areas. Cohort assignment in the prospective study relied on participant-reported clinical history from a screening survey and a study questionnaire. In the prospective study, mobile phlebotomists collected whole blood, serum and a nasopharyngeal or oropharyngeal swab from each participant. Participants in the prospective study had the option to provide additional blood draws and questionnaires over a roughly two-month period. Prospective study blood samples were shipped either frozen or at room temperature before DNA extraction.

This specimen comes from a study of blood T cell repertoires in COVID-19 (TCRdb year 2020). With regard to the full study: Collaborator samples came from the United States, Italy and Spain and covered acute and convalescent phases of COVID-19. The repertoires were made available in a free public database intended to serve as a resource for research on the immune response to SARS-CoV-2. Samples came from the ongoing ImmuneRACE study (first 160 participants) plus 1,254 subjects from 6 global collaborators. The sample metadata nearly always contained a de-identified subject ID, COVID-19 status, age in years and sex. Deeply sampled blood TCRbeta repertoires from subjects exposed to, actively infected with, or recovered from COVID-19 were included in the dataset. Where HLA class I and class II types were available, the types were taken from metadata supplied by the sample provider, not from assay-based typing. The material from the prospective study consisted of cDNA or gDNA derived from T cells, B-cell-depleted T cells, or PBMCs. General findings and caveats noted by the study authors: How much clinical and demographic metadata was included differed by source and by participant, and the metadata was provided uncurated.

The immunoSEQ Assay, a bias-controlled multiplex PCR, was used to amplify TCRbeta CDR3 regions from genomic DNA. The paper's processing steps were these. The number of nucleated cells in each sample was estimated from the amplification of reference gene primers within the assay. To quantify the absolute abundance of each unique TCRbeta CDR3 rearrangement, sequence reads were collapsed and filtered. For each sample, productive Simpson clonality was calculated by taking the square root of Simpson's diversity index across productive rearrangements. What TCRdb holds here is the immuneACCESS table cut down to in-frame rearrangements. Part of the clones is not present; checked against another copy, under half of the missing clones reflect an unresolved V gene, and the others are unexplained. V, J and clone size derive from that table, while D and trimming were established from the DNA sequence. The sample includes roughly 260,000 clones, with approximately 88% observed a single time. The ten largest make up roughly 2.6% of the sample.

Sequencing was done on a sample of PBMCs or T cells enriched from blood (not recorded which). The receptor was derived from a young woman with acute COVID-19.

CDR3 loop: CASSSKTSGGLIRSDTQYF. The DNA sequence is as follows: TGTGCCAGCAGCTCCAAGACTAGCGGGGGGCTAATTCGGTCAGATACGCAGTATTTT. The rearranged chain carries TRBV9 and TRBJ2-3, with 13 bases in between that match TRBD2. From V the trimming removes 4 bases and from J it removes 4 bases, while the gene matches leave 15 bases of the junction unaccounted for. The CDR3 holds 19 amino acids from the cysteine to the phenylalanine. The kept DNA is CDR3 alone, 57 bases in frame from the first base. From a lookup of the germline V gene, CDR1 and CDR2 are SGDLS and YYNGEE.